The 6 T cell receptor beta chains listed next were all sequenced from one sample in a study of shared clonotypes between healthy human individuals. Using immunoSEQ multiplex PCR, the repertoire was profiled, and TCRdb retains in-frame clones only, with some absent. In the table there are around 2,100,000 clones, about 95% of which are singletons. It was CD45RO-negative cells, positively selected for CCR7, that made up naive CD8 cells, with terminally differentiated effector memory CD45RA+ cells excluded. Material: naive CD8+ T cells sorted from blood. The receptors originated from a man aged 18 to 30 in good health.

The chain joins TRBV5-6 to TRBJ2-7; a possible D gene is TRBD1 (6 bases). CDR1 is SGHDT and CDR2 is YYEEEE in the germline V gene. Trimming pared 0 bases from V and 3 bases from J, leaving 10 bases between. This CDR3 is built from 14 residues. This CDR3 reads CASSLAHRVYEQYF. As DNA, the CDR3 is TGTGCCAGCAGCTTGGCCCACAGGGTCTACGAGCAGTACTTC. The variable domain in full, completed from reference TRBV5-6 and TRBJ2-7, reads DAGVTQSPTHLIKTRGQQVTLRCSPKSGHDTVSWYQQALGQGPQFIFQYYEEEERQRGNFPDRFSGHQFPNYSSELNVNALLLGDSALYLCASSLAHRVYEQYFGPGTRLTVT.

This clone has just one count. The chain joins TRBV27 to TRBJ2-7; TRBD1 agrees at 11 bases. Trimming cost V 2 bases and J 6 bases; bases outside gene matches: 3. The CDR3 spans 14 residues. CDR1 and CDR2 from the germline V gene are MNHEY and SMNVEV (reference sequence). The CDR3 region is CASSLGTGGVEQYF. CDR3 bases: TGTGCCAGCAGTTTAGGGACAGGGGGAGTCGAGCAGTACTTC.

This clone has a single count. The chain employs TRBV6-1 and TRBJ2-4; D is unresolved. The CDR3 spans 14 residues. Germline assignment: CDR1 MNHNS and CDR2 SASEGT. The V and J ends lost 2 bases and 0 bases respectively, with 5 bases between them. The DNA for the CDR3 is TGTGCCAGCAGTGAATTCGGAGCCAAAAACATTCAGTACTTC. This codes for CASSEFGAKNIQYF.

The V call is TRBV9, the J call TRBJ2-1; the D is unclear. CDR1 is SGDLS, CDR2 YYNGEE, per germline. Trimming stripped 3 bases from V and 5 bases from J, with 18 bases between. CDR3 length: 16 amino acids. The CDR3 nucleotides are TGTGCCAGCAGCGGAACCCCTTACTTAAAGAACAATGAGCAGTTCTTC. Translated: CASSGTPYLKNNEQFF.

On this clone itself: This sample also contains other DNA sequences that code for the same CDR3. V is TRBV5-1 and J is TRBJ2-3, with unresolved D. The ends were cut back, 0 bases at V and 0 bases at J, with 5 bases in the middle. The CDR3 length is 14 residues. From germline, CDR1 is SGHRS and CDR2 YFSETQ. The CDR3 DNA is TGCGCCAGCAGCTTGGATGGCAGCACAGATACGCAGTATTTT. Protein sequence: CASSLDGSTDTQYF.

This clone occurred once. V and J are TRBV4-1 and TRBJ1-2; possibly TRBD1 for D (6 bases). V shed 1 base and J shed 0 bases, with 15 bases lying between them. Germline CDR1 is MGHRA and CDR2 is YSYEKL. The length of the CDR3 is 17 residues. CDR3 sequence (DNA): TGCGCCAGCAGCCAAGTCGGGGCAGGGGCAGCTAACTATGGCTACACCTTC. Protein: CASSQVGAGAANYGYTF.